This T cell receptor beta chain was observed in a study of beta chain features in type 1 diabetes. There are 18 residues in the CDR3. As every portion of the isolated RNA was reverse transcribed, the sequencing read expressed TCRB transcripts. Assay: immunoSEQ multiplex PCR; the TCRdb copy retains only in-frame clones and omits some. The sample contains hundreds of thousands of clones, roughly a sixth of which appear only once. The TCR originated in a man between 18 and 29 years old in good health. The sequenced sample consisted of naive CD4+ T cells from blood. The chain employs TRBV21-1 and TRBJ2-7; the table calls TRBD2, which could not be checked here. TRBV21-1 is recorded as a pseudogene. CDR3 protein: CASSMGDDWTSGHYEQYF. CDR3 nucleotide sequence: TGTGCCAGCAGCATGGGGGATGACTGGACTAGCGGTCACTACGAGCAGTACTTC.